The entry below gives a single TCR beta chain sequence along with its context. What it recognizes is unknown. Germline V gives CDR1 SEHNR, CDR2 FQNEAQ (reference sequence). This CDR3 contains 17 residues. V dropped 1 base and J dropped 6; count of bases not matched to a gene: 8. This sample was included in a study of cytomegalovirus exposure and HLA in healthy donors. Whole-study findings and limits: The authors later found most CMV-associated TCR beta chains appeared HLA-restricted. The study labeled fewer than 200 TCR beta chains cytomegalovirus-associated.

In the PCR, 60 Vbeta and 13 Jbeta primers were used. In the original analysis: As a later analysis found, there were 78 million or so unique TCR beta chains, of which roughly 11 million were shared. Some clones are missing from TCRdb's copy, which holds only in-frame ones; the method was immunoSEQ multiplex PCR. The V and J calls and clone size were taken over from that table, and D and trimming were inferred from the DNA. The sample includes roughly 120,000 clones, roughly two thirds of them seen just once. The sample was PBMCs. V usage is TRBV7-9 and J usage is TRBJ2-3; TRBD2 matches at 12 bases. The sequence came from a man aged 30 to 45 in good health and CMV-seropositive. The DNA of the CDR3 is TGTGCCAGCAGCTTAGTTCGACTAGCGGGAGAACAGGATACGCAGTATTTT. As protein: CASSLVRLAGEQDTQYF.